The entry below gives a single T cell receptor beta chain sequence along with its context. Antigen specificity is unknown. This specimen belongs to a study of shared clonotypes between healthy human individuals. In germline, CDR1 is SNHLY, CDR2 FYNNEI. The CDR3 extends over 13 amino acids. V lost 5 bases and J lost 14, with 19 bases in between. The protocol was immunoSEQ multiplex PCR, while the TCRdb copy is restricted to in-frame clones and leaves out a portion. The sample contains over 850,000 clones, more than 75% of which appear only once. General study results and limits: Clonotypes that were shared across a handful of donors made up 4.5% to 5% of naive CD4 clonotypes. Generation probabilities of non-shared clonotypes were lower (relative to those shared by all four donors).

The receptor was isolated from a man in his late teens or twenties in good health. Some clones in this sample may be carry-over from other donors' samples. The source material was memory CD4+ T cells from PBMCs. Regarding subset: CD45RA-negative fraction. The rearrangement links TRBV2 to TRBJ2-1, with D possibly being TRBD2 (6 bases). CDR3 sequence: CASSQNQGGDEFF. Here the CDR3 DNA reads TGTGCCAGCAGTCAGAACCAGGGAGGAGACGAGTTCTTC.